This passage covers 32 T cell receptor beta chains from one sample sequenced in a study of CD8 T cells in ankylosing spondylitis. General study results and limits: What appeared characteristic of ankylosing spondylitis blood was a TCR beta motif of several highly homologous variants.

MiXCR, applied by TCRdb to the 5' RACE reads, yields one record per CDR3 protein. The repertoire holds hundreds of thousands of distinct CDR3 sequences, about 11% seen once, with roughly 0.51% in the top ten. These TCRs' antigens remain unknown. The specimen was blood, either unsorted or a sorted T cell fraction (not recorded which). The receptor source for this set is a male donor with ankylosing spondylitis.

V and J are TRBV20-1 and TRBJ2-2; TRBD2 matches at 9 bases. Germline CDR1 and CDR2: DFQATT and SNEGSKA (reference sequence). Trimming took 0 bases from V and 4 from J; bases not matched to a gene: 3. This CDR3 is 15 amino acids long. The DNA for the CDR3 is TGCAGTGCTAGAGACGGCGGGAGGGTCACCGGGGAGCTGTTTTTT. Protein sequence: CSARDGGRVTGELFF.

This clonotype was counted at least ten times. The chain employs TRBV6-5 and TRBJ2-1, with D perhaps matching TRBD1 (5 bases). The CDR3 totals 16 residues. Deletions cut 0 bases from V and 7 bases from J, with 16 bases between. Germline V gene data show CDR1 as MNHEY and CDR2 as SVGAGI. CDR3 in DNA: TGTGCCAGCAGTTACTCGTGGCAGGGAAGGGGTAATGAGCAGTTCTTC. It is translated as CASSYSWQGRGNEQFF.

The chain recombines TRBV6-5 with TRBJ2-5, with 15 bases matching TRBD2. V gave up 0 bases and J gave up 4 bases; unmatched junction bases: 0. The CDR3 spans 16 residues. CDR1 is MNHEY and CDR2 is SVGAGI in the germline V gene. In DNA, the CDR3 is TGTGCCAGCAGTTACTCGGGACTAGCGGGAGGAGAGACCCAGTACTTC. This sequence encodes CASSYSGLAGGETQYF.

The genes are TRBV4-2 and TRBJ1-1, with D unclear. Trimming left V 1 base short and J 6 bases short, with 18 bases between. Germline loops: CDR1 LGHNA, CDR2 YNFKEQ. This CDR3 spans 16 amino acids. The CDR3 nucleotides read TGTGCCAGCAGCCAAGTGTTTTCGCAAGGAGTAGCTGAAGCTTTCTTT. Protein sequence: CASSQVFSQGVAEAFF.

The CDR3 reads CASSQMTSATYSYEQYF. In DNA, the CDR3 is TGCGCCAGCAGCCAAATGACGTCTGCTACCTACTCCTACGAGCAGTACTTC. The chain has TRBV5-1 and TRBJ2-7; unclear D gene. There are 17 residues in the CDR3. Trimming stripped 4 bases from V and 0 bases from J, with 20 bases between. CDR1 and CDR2 (germline): SGHRS, YFSETQ.

This chain links TRBV5-5 with TRBJ2-5; D possibly corresponds to TRBD2 (6 bases). In germline, CDR1 is SGHKS, CDR2 YYEKEE (reference sequence). The CDR3 runs to 13 residues. V was cut by 3 bases and J by 3 bases, with 9 bases left in between. CDR3 sequence: CASSWGGEETQYF. CDR3 nucleotides: TGTGCCAGCAGCTGGGGCGGGGAAGAGACCCAGTACTTC.

The table lists this clonotype with a few counts. The chain combines TRBV5-1 with TRBJ2-7; D is perhaps TRBD1 (5 bases). Trimming cost V 3 bases and J 6 bases, with 19 bases left between them. The germline V gene encodes CDR1 SGHRS and CDR2 YFSETQ. CDR3 length: 15 residues. In DNA, the CDR3 is TGCGCCAGCAGCTCGACGGACACGTACCCGGGCGAGCAGTACTTC. This gives the protein CASSSTDTYPGEQYF.

This clonotype was observed a few times. The V and J genes are TRBV18 and TRBJ1-2; D is uncertain. Trimming shortened V by 3 bases and J by 6 bases, and 8 bases separated the two germline ends. The CDR3 sequence is 12 residues long. Germline loops: CDR1 KGHSH, CDR2 LQKENI. In nucleotides, the CDR3 is TGTGCCAGCTCACCGATAGCCGATGGCTACACCTTC. Amino acids: CASSPIADGYTF. Full variable domain (outside the CDR3, taken from reference TRBV18 and TRBJ1-2): NAGVMQNPRHLVRRRGQEARLRCSPMKGHSHVYWYRQLPEEGLKFMVYLQKENIIDESGMPKERFSAEFPKEGPSILRIQQVVRGDSAAYFCASSPIADGYTFGSGTRLTVV.

This clonotype was recorded many times. This sequence joins TRBV20-1 and TRBJ2-7; TRBD2 matches at 7 bases. Unmatched junction bases numbered 2, after V lost 1 base and J lost 2 bases. Germline assignment: CDR1 DFQATT and CDR2 SNEGSKA (reference sequence). This CDR3 comprises 13 residues. The CDR3 bases are TGCAGTGCTAGAGGGCTAGCGGCCTACGAGCAGTACTTC. Protein sequence: CSARGLAAYEQYF.

The sample holds many counts of this clonotype. The chain joins TRBV7-2 to TRBJ2-3, with 9 bases identical to TRBD2. Germline CDR1 and CDR2: SGHTA and FQGNSA. The CDR3 covers 15 residues. After removal of 3 bases from V and 3 bases from J, the junction contained 4 bases not matched to a gene. The CDR3 loop reads CASSFIAGVTDTQYF. The CDR3 bases are TGTGCCAGCAGCTTTATAGCGGGAGTTACAGATACGCAGTATTTT. Together with reference TRBV7-2 and TRBJ2-3, the CDR3 gives the full variable domain: GAGVSQSPSNKVTEKGKDVELRCDPISGHTALYWYRQSLGQGLEFLIYFQGNSAPDKSGLPSDRFSAERTGGSVSTLTIQRTQQEDSAVYLCASSFIAGVTDTQYFGPGTRLTVL.

Written as DNA, the CDR3 is TGCAGTGCCATATTGACTAGCGGGGGGCCAAAAGAGACCCAGTACTTC. Protein: CSAILTSGGPKETQYF. V gene TRBV20-1 combines with J gene TRBJ2-5; 13 nucleotides match TRBD2. Germline trimming cut 6 bases from V and 3 bases from J; bases unmatched to any gene: 10. Germline V CDR1 and CDR2: DFQATT, SNEGSKA (reference sequence). The CDR3 runs 16 residues.

This clonotype appeared a single time. At one end the junction does not follow the germline gene, possibly because of a read error. This sequence joins TRBV3-1 and TRBJ2-4, with 10 positions matching TRBD2. Per the germline V gene, CDR1 is LGHDT and CDR2 is YNNKEL (reference sequence). The CDR3 contains 19 residues. The CDR3 DNA is TGTGCCTGCAGGTCGGCTAGCGGGAGTTTAAGGGTCGACAAAAACATTCAGTACTTC. Encoded protein: CACRSASGSLRVDKNIQYF.

Details on this clonotype: Just one base apart from a much larger clone, this may be a read error. The J gene is TRBJ2-5, the V gene TRBV7-8, with a possible D match to TRBD1 (6 bases). The CDR3 is made up of 13 amino acids. The V and J ends lost 8 bases and 1 base respectively, with 11 bases between them. The V gene's germline CDR1 is SGHVS and CDR2 FQNEAQ. The CDR3 DNA reads as TGTGCCAGCGGCCGGGACACCCAAGAGACCCAGTACTTC. Residues: CASGRDTQETQYF. The full variable domain, in which reference TRBV7-8 and TRBJ2-5 provide the parts outside the CDR3, is GAGVSQSPRYKVAKRGQDVALRCDPISGHVSLFWYQQALGQGPEFLTYFQNEAQLDKSGLPSDRFFAERPEGSVSTLKIQRTQQEDSAVYLCASGRDTQETQYFGPGTRLLVL.

The chain links TRBV6-2 or TRBV6-3 to TRBJ2-3, with 11 nucleotides matching TRBD2. Germline V gene sequence: CDR1 MNHEY, CDR2 SVGEGT. V was clipped by 4 bases and J by 4 bases; unmatched bases: 7. The CDR3 totals 16 residues. CDR3 sequence (DNA): TGTGCCAGCAGTTCCGTACTAGCGGGAGAACCAGATACGCAGTATTTT. Translating it yields CASSSVLAGEPDTQYF.

V and J are TRBV20-1 and TRBJ2-1, with TRBD1 matching over 9 bases. J was trimmed by 3 bases and V by 3 bases; bases with no gene match: 3. The V gene's germline CDR1 is DFQATT and CDR2 SNEGSKA (reference sequence). This CDR3 has 14 amino acids. The CDR3 DNA reads TGCAGTGCTAGCACAGGGGGCTTCTACAATGAGCAGTTCTTC. Translating it yields CSASTGGFYNEQFF.

This clonotype was seen only a few times. The chain has TRBV5-1 and TRBJ1-2; D is unclear. Germline CDR1 and CDR2: SGHRS and YFSETQ. V dropped 4 bases and J dropped 8 bases, with 24 bases sitting between them. CDR3 length: 16 residues. In DNA form, the CDR3 reads TGCGCCAGCAGCCCGGGCTGGGCCTCAATTACGTCCGGCTACACCTTC. The encoded protein is CASSPGWASITSGYTF.

The chain employs TRBV20-1 and TRBJ2-3; the D gene is possibly TRBD1 (5 bases). V lost 3 bases to trimming and J lost 2 bases, with 9 bases between them. CDR1 and CDR2 from the germline V gene are DFQATT and SNEGSKA (reference sequence). CDR3 length equals 13 residues. CDR3 protein: CSASTRDTDTQYF. The CDR3 nucleotides are TGCAGTGCTAGCACCAGGGACACAGATACGCAGTATTTT.

The chain employs TRBV5-1 and TRBJ2-7, with 10 positions matching TRBD1. CDR3 length equals 16 residues. J lost 4 bases, V lost 4 bases, and 11 bases had no gene match. CDR1 is SGHRS and CDR2 is YFSETQ in the germline V gene. DNA for the CDR3: TGCGCCAGCAGCCCCTCCTGGACAGGGGGAGGATACGAGCAGTACTTC. This gives the protein CASSPSWTGGGYEQYF.

The chain couples TRBV4-2 to TRBJ2-7, with D perhaps matching TRBD1 (6 bases). The CDR3 loop spans 19 amino acids. Germline CDR1 LGHNA, CDR2 YNFKEQ. V was clipped by 4 bases and J by 1 base, with 26 bases between them. This CDR3 reads CASSPWDKGFRLRSYEQYF. The CDR3 DNA sequence: TGTGCCAGCAGCCCCTGGGACAAGGGATTCCGCCTCAGGTCCTACGAGCAGTACTTC.

This clonotype came up once. The V call is TRBV5-1, the J call TRBJ2-3; D is ambiguous. Germline CDR1 reads SGHRS; CDR2 reads YFSETQ. CDR3 size: 13 residues. V was pared by 4 bases and J by 6 bases, with 12 bases between. For the CDR3, the DNA is TGCGCCAGCAGCCACTTAAATCGGGATACGCAGTATTTT. The encoded protein is CASSHLNRDTQYF.

This chain uses TRBV2 with TRBJ1-2; D gene uncertain. Germline V CDR1 and CDR2: SNHLY, FYNNEI. The CDR3 spans 13 residues. V shed 6 bases and J shed 2 bases, with 10 bases lying between them. For the CDR3, the DNA is TGTGCCAGCAGAGTTTACACAAACTATGGCTACACCTTC. Residues: CASRVYTNYGYTF. The complete variable domain, with remaining parts taken from reference TRBV2 and TRBJ1-2, reads EPEVTQTPSHQVTQMGQEVILRCVPISNHLYFYWYRQILGQKVEFLVSFYNNEISEKSEIFDDQFSVERPDGSNFTLKIRSTKLEDSAMYFCASRVYTNYGYTFGSGTRLTVV.

The V gene is TRBV4-3, the J gene TRBJ2-7, with D perhaps matching TRBD2 (7 bases). Trimming cost V 6 bases and J 3 bases, with 18 bases left between them. The CDR3 contains 15 residues. Germline CDR1 and CDR2: LGHNA and YSLEER. The CDR3 protein is CASSKGAGEGYEQYF. The CDR3 DNA reads as TGCGCCAGCAGTAAAGGGGCAGGGGAGGGCTACGAGCAGTACTTC.

This clonotype was detected a few times. The CDR3 sequence is CSASRLGLGDTEAFF. CDR3 in DNA: TGCAGTGCTAGTCGGCTGGGTCTAGGGGACACTGAAGCTTTCTTT. The chain joins TRBV20-1 to TRBJ1-1; D perhaps matches TRBD1 (5 bases). The CDR3 covers 15 residues. V shed 3 bases and J shed 3 bases, with 17 bases lying between them. Germline CDR1 and CDR2: DFQATT and SNEGSKA (reference sequence).

This clonotype was observed a handful of times. J is TRBJ2-1 and V is TRBV6-5; 7 bases line up with TRBD1. The ends lost 0 bases at V and 10 bases at J; junction bases unmatched: 9. Per germline, CDR1 MNHEY and CDR2 SVGAGI. This CDR3 has 15 amino acids. The CDR3: CASSYSPDRLGEQFF. The DNA of the CDR3 is TGTGCCAGCAGTTACTCACCGGACAGGTTGGGAGAGCAGTTCTTC.

The chain combines TRBV12-3 or TRBV12-4 with TRBJ2-7; weak D call: TRBD2 (5 bases). This CDR3 region has 18 residues. V was pared by 3 bases and J by 0 bases, with 21 bases between. This chain's CDR3 is CASSFRGPRQSASYEQYF. In nucleotides, the CDR3 is TGTGCCAGCAGTTTCAGAGGGCCGAGGCAGTCGGCCTCCTACGAGCAGTACTTC.

The chain has TRBV7-2 and TRBJ1-5; TRBD1 aligns across 7 bases. V gave up 5 bases and J gave up 2 bases; unmatched junction bases: 6. CDR3 size: 15 residues. The germline gives CDR1 SGHTA, CDR2 FQGNSA. The CDR3 spells CASSARQGGNQPQHF. CDR3 DNA sequence: TGTGCCAGCAGCGCGAGACAGGGAGGCAATCAGCCCCAGCATTTT.

The sample holds a few counts of this clonotype. The gene calls are TRBV29-1 and TRBJ2-1, with no clear D. V was cut by 8 bases and J by 5 bases, with 19 bases left in between. This CDR3 region has 14 residues. From germline, CDR1 is SQVTM and CDR2 ANQGSEA. The CDR3 region is CSSRRRAMNNEQFF. CDR3 DNA sequence: TGCAGCTCCCGACGCCGGGCTATGAACAATGAGCAGTTCTTC.

This clonotype was seen a handful of times. The V and J genes are TRBV7-9 and TRBJ1-4; TRBD1 is a possible D gene (6 bases). Per the germline V gene, CDR1 is SEHNR and CDR2 is FQNEAQ (reference sequence). CDR3 length: 15 residues. Trimming left V 5 bases short and J 8 bases short, with 18 bases between. CDR3 residues: CASSPGQTGREKLFF. CDR3 DNA: TGTGCCAGCAGCCCAGGACAGACCGGGAGGGAAAAACTGTTTTTT.

The chain uses TRBV7-9 and TRBJ1-6; D is uncertain. This CDR3 has 15 amino acids. Germline V gives CDR1 SEHNR, CDR2 FQNEAQ (reference sequence). The V end was cut by 1 base, the J end by 6 bases, with 10 bases between. The CDR3 is CASSLEAVPNSPLHF. CDR3 sequence (DNA): TGTGCCAGCAGCTTAGAAGCGGTGCCTAATTCACCCCTCCACTTT.

CDR3: CASSRTGQYF. CDR3 nucleotide sequence: TGTGCCAGCAGCCGCACCGGGCAGTATTTT. The rearrangement uses TRBV7-9 and TRBJ2-3; D is unclear. This CDR3 has 10 amino acids. Germline V lookup: CDR1 SEHNR, CDR2 FQNEAQ (reference sequence). V shed 5 bases and J shed 11 bases, with 8 bases lying between them.

The chain links TRBV6-5 to TRBJ2-5, with a tentative D call TRBD1 (5 bases). Trimming pared 3 bases from V and 6 bases from J, leaving 11 bases between. The CDR3 has 13 amino acids. Germline CDR1 and CDR2: MNHEY and SVGAGI. CDR3 residues: CASSYSRAKTQYF. CDR3 nucleotides: TGTGCCAGCAGTTATAGCAGGGCGAAGACCCAGTACTTC.

At least ten counts were recorded for this clonotype. The chain combines TRBV5-1 with TRBJ2-5; 7 nucleotides agree with TRBD1. With V trimmed by 2 bases and J by 4 bases, 2 bases remained unmatched. The CDR3 runs to 13 residues. In germline, CDR1 is SGHRS, CDR2 YFSETQ. Written as DNA, the CDR3 is TGCGCCAGCAGCTTTAGGGGGCCAGAGACCCAGTACTTC. Its protein product is CASSFRGPETQYF.